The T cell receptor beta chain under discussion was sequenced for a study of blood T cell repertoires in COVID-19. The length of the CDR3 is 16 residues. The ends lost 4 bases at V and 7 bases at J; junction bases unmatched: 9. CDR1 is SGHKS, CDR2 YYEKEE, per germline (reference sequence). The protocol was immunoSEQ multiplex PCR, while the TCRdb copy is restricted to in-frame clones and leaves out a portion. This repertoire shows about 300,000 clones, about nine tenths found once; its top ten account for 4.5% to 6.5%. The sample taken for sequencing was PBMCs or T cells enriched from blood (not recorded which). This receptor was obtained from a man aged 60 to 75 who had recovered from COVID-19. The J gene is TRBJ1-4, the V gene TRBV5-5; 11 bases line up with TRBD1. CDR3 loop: CASSGDGTGGFEKLFF. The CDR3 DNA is TGTGCCAGCAGCGGCGACGGGACAGGGGGTTTTGAAAAACTGTTTTTT.